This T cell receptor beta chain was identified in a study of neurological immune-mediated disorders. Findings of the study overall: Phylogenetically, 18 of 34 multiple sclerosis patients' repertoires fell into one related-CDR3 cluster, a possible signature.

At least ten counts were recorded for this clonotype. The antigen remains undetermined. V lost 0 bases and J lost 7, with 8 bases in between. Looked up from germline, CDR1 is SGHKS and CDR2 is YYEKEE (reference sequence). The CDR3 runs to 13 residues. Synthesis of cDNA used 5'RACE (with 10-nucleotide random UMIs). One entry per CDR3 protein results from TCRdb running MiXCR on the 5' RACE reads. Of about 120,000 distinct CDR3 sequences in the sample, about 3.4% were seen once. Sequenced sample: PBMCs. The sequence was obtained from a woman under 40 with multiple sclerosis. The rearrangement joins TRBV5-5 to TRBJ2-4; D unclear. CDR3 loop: CASSLDSDNIQYF. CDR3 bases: TGTGCCAGCAGCTTGGATTCGGACAACATTCAGTACTTC.